These 9 T cell receptor beta chains came from one sample sequenced in a study of blood T cell repertoires in COVID-19. The protocol was immunoSEQ multiplex PCR, while the TCRdb copy is restricted to in-frame clones and leaves out a portion. The table has some 140,000 clones, about 79% seen once; the top ten hold 25% to 30%. The sample taken for sequencing was peripheral blood. The receptors come from an older woman with acute or convalescent COVID-19.

The chain employs TRBV19 and TRBJ1-4; D is undetermined. The CDR3 spans 14 residues. The V end lost 3 bases, the J end lost 8 bases, and 13 bases lay between the germline ends. CDR1 is LNHDA and CDR2 is SQIVND in the germline V gene (reference sequence). This chain's CDR3 is CASSMEGGPEKLFF. The CDR3 nucleotides are TGTGCCAGTAGTATGGAGGGAGGACCCGAAAAACTGTTTTTT.

J is TRBJ1-1 and V is TRBV2; D remains ambiguous. Germline assignment: CDR1 SNHLY and CDR2 FYNNEI. The V and J ends lost 6 bases and 1 base respectively, with 15 bases between them. This CDR3 is 15 amino acids long. This CDR3 is CASSFGPGRNTEAFF. CDR3 bases: TGTGCCAGCAGCTTCGGACCGGGAAGGAACACTGAAGCTTTCTTT.

The DNA of the CDR3 is TGTGCCAGCAGCCAAGCAAACACAAACACCGGGGAGCTGTTTTTT. Its translation is CASSQANTNTGELFF. The chain joins TRBV4-2 to TRBJ2-2, with unresolved D. CDR1 and CDR2 from the germline V gene are LGHNA and YNFKEQ. The CDR3 is made up of 15 amino acids. Trimming took 1 base from V and 2 from J, leaving 8 bases between them.

This chain uses TRBV15 with TRBJ2-1, with TRBD2 identical over 8 bases. The CDR3 is 15 residues long. V dropped 4 bases and J dropped 6; count of bases not matched to a gene: 8. Germline V gene sequence: CDR1 LNHNV, CDR2 YYDKDF (reference sequence). For the CDR3, the DNA is TGTGCCACCAGCAACCGGGCGGGGGGATTCAATGAGCAGTTCTTC. Residues: CATSNRAGGFNEQFF.

This clone was counted a few times. V and J are TRBV18 and TRBJ2-1; 9 nucleotides align to TRBD2. The J segment lost 0 bases and the V segment lost 0 bases, leaving 9 bases of the junction unmatched. Germline V lookup: CDR1 KGHSH, CDR2 LQKENI. This CDR3 is built from 19 residues. CDR3 region: CASSPPERGGGSSYNEQFF. In DNA form, the CDR3 reads TGTGCCAGCTCACCACCCGAACGCGGGGGGGGTAGCTCCTACAATGAGCAGTTCTTC.

V gene TRBV2 combines with J gene TRBJ2-7, with TRBD1 identical over 9 bases. Looked up from germline, CDR1 is SNHLY and CDR2 is FYNNEI. J was trimmed by 1 base and V by 1 base; bases with no gene match: 2. This CDR3 contains 15 residues. The CDR3 DNA reads as TGTGCCAGCAGTGAAGACAGGGGGCTTTCCTACGAGCAGTACGTC. Protein sequence: CASSEDRGLSYEQYV.

CDR3 protein: CASSETGMNTEAFF. The CDR3 DNA reads TGTGCCAGCAGTGAGACAGGGATGAACACTGAAGCTTTCTTT. The chain combines TRBV5-6 with TRBJ1-1, with 7 bases aligning to TRBD1. This CDR3 has 14 residues. From germline, CDR1 is SGHDT and CDR2 YYEEEE. V dropped 5 bases and J dropped 0; count of bases not matched to a gene: 4.

CDR3 bases: TGTGCCAGCAGCTTTCGGGGGGAGCAGTACTTC. Its protein product is CASSFRGEQYF. The V and J genes are TRBV12-3 or TRBV12-4 and TRBJ2-7, with TRBD2 as a possible D gene (6 bases). Trimming removed 6 bases at V and 7 bases at J, with 10 bases between. The CDR3 totals 11 residues.

This rearrangement joins TRBV6-5 to TRBJ1-4; D is unresolved. CDR1 is MNHEY and CDR2 is SVGAGI in the germline V gene. V lost 0 bases to trimming and J lost 4 bases, with 9 bases between them. This CDR3 region has 15 residues. The CDR3 loop reads CASSYSARLNEKLFF. The CDR3 coding sequence is TGTGCCAGCAGTTACTCCGCCCGACTTAATGAAAAACTGTTTTTT.